The 32 T cell receptor beta chains given below trace back to one sample, sequenced in a study of CD8 T cells in Susac syndrome. Reverse transcription of 0.5 to 1 ug RNA was carried out with random hexamers. TCRdb processed the immunoSEQ multiplex PCR reads anew with MiXCR; each CDR3 protein has one entry. The sample lists about 150,000 distinct CDR3 sequences; roughly 95% were seen once. Source material: CD8+ T cells from PBMCs. These receptors were taken from a human donor with multiple sclerosis.

This clonotype was observed a single time. The chain uses TRBV30 and TRBJ1-2, with D tentatively TRBD1 (5 bases). The CDR3 loop spans 13 amino acids. Trimming left V 2 bases short and J 10 bases short, with 17 bases between. From germline, CDR1 is GTSNPN and CDR2 SVGIG (reference sequence). The CDR3 nucleotides are TGTGCCTGGAGTTCCGGCAGGGAACCCGACTACACCTTC. Translation: CAWSSGREPDYTF. The whole variable domain, remainder taken from reference TRBV30 and TRBJ1-2, is SQTIHQWPATLVQPVGSPLSLECTVEGTSNPNLYWYRQAAGRGLQLLFYSVGIGQISSEVPQNLSASRPQDRQFILSSKKLLLSDSGFYLCAWSSGREPDYTFGSGTRLTVV.

The J gene is TRBJ2-7, the V gene TRBV29-1; D might be TRBD2 (7 bases). Trimming removed 6 bases from V and 1 base from J, with 13 bases in between. Germline V gene lookup returns CDR1 SQVTM and CDR2 ANQGSEA. CDR3 length: 13 residues. The CDR3 sequence: CSVVGGVSYEQYF. Here the CDR3 DNA reads TGCAGCGTCGTAGGGGGGGTATCCTACGAGCAGTACTTC.

The genes are TRBV20-1 and TRBJ2-7; D possibly corresponds to TRBD2 (7 bases). Germline CDR1 reads DFQATT; CDR2 reads SNEGSKA (reference sequence). The CDR3 totals 13 residues. Trimming left V 4 bases short and J 0 bases short, with 10 bases between. The CDR3 DNA follows: TGCAGTGCTACGGGGGGCAACTCCTACGAGCAGTACTTC. It is translated as CSATGGNSYEQYF.

V usage is TRBV29-1 and J usage is TRBJ2-5; maybe TRBD2 (5 bases). Trimming removed 5 bases from V and 3 bases from J, with 22 bases in between. The CDR3 is 16 residues long. Germline CDR1 is SQVTM and CDR2 is ANQGSEA. CDR3 sequence reads: CSVSPSFGVVEETQYF. CDR3 nucleotide sequence: TGCAGCGTTTCACCCTCTTTCGGGGTGGTGGAAGAGACCCAGTACTTC. The entire variable domain, with the rest obtained from reference TRBV29-1 and TRBJ2-5, is as follows: SAVISQKPSRDICQRGTSLTIQCQVDSQVTMMFWYRQQPGQSLTLIATANQGSEATYESGFVIDKFPISRPNLTFSTLTVSNMSPEDSSIYLCSVSPSFGVVEETQYFGPGTRLLVL.

This rearrangement joins TRBV5-6 to TRBJ1-2, with 8 bases lining up with TRBD1. There are 11 residues in the CDR3. Germline loops: CDR1 SGHDT, CDR2 YYEEEE. V was pared by 5 bases and J by 8 bases, with 2 bases of the junction left unmatched. CDR3 region: CASSAGGGYTF. CDR3 bases: TGTGCCAGCAGTGCAGGGGGCGGCTACACCTTC.

The chain is built from TRBV5-1 and TRBJ2-1; the D is unclear. The CDR3 is 16 residues long. Trimming cost V 0 bases and J 3 bases, with 13 bases left between them. Germline V CDR1 and CDR2: SGHRS, YFSETQ. CDR3 sequence reads: CASSLGVPQYYNEQFF. In nucleotides, the CDR3 is TGCGCCAGCAGCTTGGGGGTCCCGCAATACTACAATGAGCAGTTCTTC.

This clonotype was seen just once. The chain employs TRBV5-4 and TRBJ2-3; unclear D gene. This CDR3 has 16 amino acids. Germline CDR1 reads SGHNT; CDR2 reads YYREEE (reference sequence). V was trimmed by 0 bases and J by 0 bases, leaving 11 bases between them. The CDR3 is CASSLVLTTSTDTQYF. CDR3 bases: TGTGCCAGCAGCTTGGTGTTAACAACTAGCACAGATACGCAGTATTTT.

The chain combines TRBV13 with TRBJ2-7, with TRBD1 matching 8 bases. This CDR3 comprises 16 residues. Germline V gives CDR1 PRHDT, CDR2 FYEKMQ (reference sequence). V was clipped by 5 bases and J by 9 bases; unmatched bases: 18. CDR3 DNA sequence: TGTGCCAGCAGCCCCCCGGTCGGGACAGGTTTTGGGAGGCAGTACTTC. Residues: CASSPPVGTGFGRQYF. Variable domain in full (rest from reference TRBV13 and TRBJ2-7): AAGVIQSPRHLIKEKRETATLKCYPIPRHDTVYWYQQGPGQDPQFLISFYEKMQSDKGSIPDRFSAQQFSDYHSELNMSSLELGDSALYFCASSPPVGTGFGRQYFGPGTRLTVT.

The rearrangement joins TRBV5-8 to TRBJ2-7; D unclear. The CDR3 has 14 amino acids. Germline V gene data show CDR1 as SGHTS and CDR2 as YDEGEE. V was shortened by 5 bases and J by 2 bases, with 14 bases between the two germline ends. CDR3 sequence: CASSSDGPAYEQYV. Written as DNA, the CDR3 is TGTGCCAGCAGTTCCGACGGGCCCGCCTACGAGCAGTACGTC.

The J gene is TRBJ1-3, the V gene TRBV12-3 or TRBV12-4, with D unclear. The CDR3 extends over 14 amino acids. V was trimmed by 5 bases and J by 8 bases, leaving 16 bases between them. This chain's CDR3 is CASSTTPGLDTIYF. CDR3 DNA: TGTGCCAGCAGTACGACACCGGGGTTGGACACCATATATTTT.

The rearrangement uses TRBV20-1 and TRBJ2-7; D possibly corresponds to TRBD2 (5 bases). Germline V gene lookup returns CDR1 DFQATT and CDR2 SNEGSKA (reference sequence). The V gene lost 1 base and the J gene lost 0 bases, with 7 bases spanning the gap. The CDR3 length is 13 residues. The CDR3 DNA reads as TGCAGTGCTAGAGTCCGGGACTCCTACGAGCAGTACGTC. Its translation: CSARVRDSYEQYV.

V usage is TRBV2 and J usage is TRBJ1-2; 7 bases map to TRBD1. The ends lost 7 bases at V and 6 bases at J; junction bases unmatched: 5. Germline CDR1 is SNHLY and CDR2 is FYNNEI. The CDR3 has 12 residues. This CDR3 reads CASTSTGHGYTF. The CDR3 DNA follows: TGTGCCAGCACCTCGACAGGGCATGGCTACACCTTC.

V usage is TRBV9 and J usage is TRBJ2-3, with D possibly being TRBD2 (5 bases). Germline values: CDR1 SGDLS, CDR2 YYNGEE. The CDR3 totals 14 residues. Trimming shortened V by 1 base and J by 6 bases, and 12 bases separated the two germline ends. CDR3 in DNA: TGTGCCAGCAGCGTAAATGAGGGCCCCGATACGCAGTATTTT. Translating it yields CASSVNEGPDTQYF. Together with reference TRBV9 and TRBJ2-3, the CDR3 gives the full variable domain: DSGVTQTPKHLITATGQRVTLRCSPRSGDLSVYWYQQSLDQGLQFLIQYYNGEERAKGNILERFSAQQFPDLHSELNLSSLELGDSALYFCASSVNEGPDTQYFGPGTRLTVL.

The rearrangement links TRBV20-1 to TRBJ1-1; D unresolved. Per germline, CDR1 DFQATT and CDR2 SNEGSKA (reference sequence). The V and J ends lost 1 base and 0 bases respectively, with 15 bases between them. CDR3 length equals 16 residues. CDR3 DNA: TGCAGTGCTAGAGCCCCCGGGCAGCCCATGAACACTGAAGCTTTCTTT. Its translation: CSARAPGQPMNTEAFF.

This chain joins TRBV12-3 or TRBV12-4 and TRBJ1-2; D is uncertain. The CDR3 runs to 11 residues. V lost 8 bases to trimming and J lost 8 bases, with 12 bases between them. CDR3 residues: CASGHIEGYTF. CDR3 bases: TGTGCCAGCGGCCATATCGAAGGCTACACCTTC.

This chain joins TRBV29-1 and TRBJ2-5; 11 nucleotides agree with TRBD1. The CDR3 runs 17 residues. Germline V CDR1 and CDR2: SQVTM, ANQGSEA. Losses at the gene ends were 0 bases for V and 5 bases for J; bases not matched to a gene: 11. The DNA of the CDR3 is TGCAGCGTTGAAGACCGGGACAGGGGGGAAACGGGGGAGACCCAGTACTTC. This codes for CSVEDRDRGETGETQYF.

V usage is TRBV6-5 and J usage is TRBJ1-5, with a possible D match to TRBD1 (6 bases). Germline CDR1 MNHEY, CDR2 SVGAGI. V was clipped by 5 bases and J by 1 base, with 9 bases between them. This CDR3 comprises 14 residues. The CDR3 nucleotides read TGTGCCAGCAGTATGAGGGGGAGCAATCAGCCCCAGCATTTT. Translation gives CASSMRGSNQPQHF.

The chain employs TRBV5-6 and TRBJ2-7; TRBD2 aligns across 10 bases. The trim removed 0 bases at V and 2 bases at J, leaving 2 bases unmatched. The CDR3 has 15 residues. CDR1 is SGHDT, CDR2 YYEEEE, per germline. The CDR3 bases are TGTGCCAGCAGCTTGGAGCGGGGGGGCCCCTACGAGCAGTACGTC. It translates to CASSLERGGPYEQYV.

The V and J genes are TRBV6-2 or TRBV6-3 and TRBJ2-7; 10 positions match TRBD1. This CDR3 has 16 residues. Germline loops: CDR1 MNHEY, CDR2 SVGEGT. V lost 4 bases, J lost 4 bases, and 10 bases stayed unmatched. The CDR3 DNA sequence: TGTGCCAGCAGTTCCAACTCCTTGGACAGGGGGTACGAGCAGTACGTC. Protein: CASSSNSLDRGYEQYV.

The V and J genes are TRBV29-1 and TRBJ2-5, with D possibly matching TRBD1 (6 bases). V was cut by 1 base and J by 0 bases, with 9 bases left in between. CDR3 length: 14 residues. Germline V gives CDR1 SQVTM, CDR2 ANQGSEA. CDR3 sequence reads: CSVEAGEYQETQYF. CDR3 DNA sequence: TGCAGCGTTGAAGCAGGGGAGTACCAAGAGACCCAGTACTTC.

The V and J genes are TRBV9 and TRBJ2-4; 10 bases agree with TRBD1. This CDR3 is 15 amino acids long. Looked up from germline, CDR1 is SGDLS and CDR2 is YYNGEE. Trimming removed 2 bases from V and 10 bases from J; junction bases left unmatched: 9. The CDR3 is CASSVGGTGASIQYF. The DNA for the CDR3 is TGTGCCAGCAGCGTGGGGGGGACAGGGGCGTCGATTCAGTACTTC.

The chain has TRBV23-1 and TRBJ2-7; D gene uncertain. TRBV23-1 is assigned to the ORF class and has an uncertain function. The V end lost 2 bases, the J end lost 3 bases, and 8 bases lay between the germline ends. CDR3 length: 13 amino acids. The CDR3, as DNA: TGCGCCAGCAGTCAACCTGGCGGCTACGAGCAGTACGTC. Protein sequence: CASSQPGGYEQYV.

This sequence joins TRBV29-1 and TRBJ2-3, with D possibly matching TRBD2 (6 bases). Germline CDR1 SQVTM, CDR2 ANQGSEA. This CDR3 has 17 amino acids. V shed 4 bases and J shed 2 bases, with 22 bases lying between them. The CDR3 DNA follows: TGCAGCGTTGTCCTACGGTCGGGGGTCGGGAACACAGATACGCAGTATTTT. This sequence encodes CSVVLRSGVGNTDTQYF.

The chain links TRBV7-9 to TRBJ2-7, with 12 bases identical to TRBD2. Losses at the gene ends were 4 bases for V and 7 bases for J; bases not matched to a gene: 2. The length of the CDR3 is 13 residues. Germline values: CDR1 SEHNR, CDR2 FQNEAQ (reference sequence). CDR3 DNA sequence: TGTGCCAGCAGCTCCGGACTAGCGGGGGAGCAGTACGTC. It is translated as CASSSGLAGEQYV.

This clonotype is a singleton in its sample. This chain joins TRBV20-1 and TRBJ2-3; TRBD2 aligns across 8 bases. The J segment lost 4 bases and the V segment lost 6 bases, leaving 0 bases of the junction unmatched. CDR1 is DFQATT and CDR2 is SNEGSKA in the germline V gene (reference sequence). The CDR3 runs 11 residues. CDR3: CSALAADTQYF. The DNA of the CDR3 is TGCAGTGCACTAGCGGCAGATACGCAGTATTTT.

The CDR3 nucleotides read TGCGCCAGCAGCCCTGGGGAGGGGAGGAATCAGCCCCAGCATTTT. Its protein product is CASSPGEGRNQPQHF. The genes are TRBV5-1 and TRBJ1-5; possibly TRBD1 for D (5 bases). Trimming removed 4 bases at V and 4 bases at J, with 15 bases between. CDR3 length: 15 residues. CDR1 SGHRS and CDR2 YFSETQ come from the germline V gene.

The chain recombines TRBV27 with TRBJ1-1, with D possibly matching TRBD1 (5 bases). CDR3 size: 15 residues. V lost 2 bases to trimming and J lost 1 base, with 11 bases between them. Germline lookup yields CDR1 MNHEY and CDR2 SMNVEV (reference sequence). CDR3 residues: CASSLRPGTNTEAFF. For the CDR3, the DNA is TGTGCCAGCAGTTTACGTCCAGGGACGAACACTGAAGCTTTCTTT.

The rearrangement links TRBV7-9 to TRBJ2-6; a weak D match, TRBD2 (5 bases). V was trimmed by 10 bases and J by 3 bases, leaving 22 bases between them. This CDR3 contains 17 residues. Germline lookup yields CDR1 SEHNR and CDR2 FQNEAQ (reference sequence). CDR3 loop: CATGEGPLLGGANVLTF. Here the CDR3 DNA reads TGTGCCACCGGGGAAGGCCCCCTCTTAGGTGGGGCCAACGTCCTGACTTTC.

The gene calls are TRBV3-1 and TRBJ2-1; TRBD2 agrees at 10 bases. The CDR3 has 16 residues. CDR1 is LGHDT and CDR2 is YNNKEL in the germline V gene (reference sequence). J lost 9 bases, V lost 3 bases, and 11 bases had no gene match. This CDR3 is CASSHGSGGAGSEQFF. In DNA, the CDR3 is TGTGCCAGCAGCCATGGAAGCGGGGGGGCCGGTAGTGAGCAGTTCTTC.

The chain couples TRBV6-1 to TRBJ2-1; TRBD1 agrees at 7 bases. V trimming: 0 bases; J trimming: 7 bases; junction bases outside the gene matches: 9. The CDR3 is made up of 16 amino acids. Germline-derived CDR1 and CDR2 are MNHNS and SASEGT. The CDR3 loop reads CASSEAPKGAANEQFF. The CDR3 DNA follows: TGTGCCAGCAGTGAAGCACCGAAGGGGGCGGCTAATGAGCAGTTCTTC.

The chain combines TRBV3-1 with TRBJ2-4; a possible D gene is TRBD2 (5 bases). Germline V gene lookup returns CDR1 LGHDT and CDR2 YNNKEL (reference sequence). V lost 0 bases and J 6 bases, leaving 12 bases between the germline ends. The CDR3 loop spans 15 amino acids. The CDR3 spells CASSQEGGSRNIQYF. CDR3 nucleotides: TGTGCCAGCAGCCAAGAAGGAGGCAGCCGAAACATTCAGTACTTC.

V and J are TRBV3-1 and TRBJ2-3; D uncertain. The CDR3 has 14 residues. V was clipped by 0 bases and J by 7 bases, with 11 bases between them. Germline V gene sequence: CDR1 LGHDT, CDR2 YNNKEL (reference sequence). The CDR3 DNA follows: TGTGCCAGCAGCCAAGAAAGTAGAGGATATACGCAGTATTTT. Translation: CASSQESRGYTQYF.